Below are 2 T cell receptor beta chains sequenced from a single sample in a study of blood T cell repertoires in COVID-19. Generated by immunoSEQ multiplex PCR, the TCRdb table keeps only in-frame clones and is missing some. The data hold around 68,000 clones, with around 90% observed a single time. The sequenced sample was peripheral blood. These receptors all come from a human donor in a cohort sampled during active COVID-19.

This clone occurred once. The gene calls are TRBV29-1 and TRBJ2-1; 10 bases match TRBD2. The CDR3 consists of 14 residues. Germline loops: CDR1 SQVTM, CDR2 ANQGSEA. The junction had 3 bases not matched to a gene; V was cut back by 1 base and J by 6 bases. Here the CDR3 DNA reads TGCAGCGTTGAAGCTAGCGGGAGATCCAATGAGCAGTTCTTC. Protein: CSVEASGRSNEQFF.

This sequence joins TRBV5-4 and TRBJ2-5; D perhaps matches TRBD1 (5 bases). The CDR3 is 14 residues long. The germline CDR1 and CDR2 sequences are SGHNT and YYREEE (reference sequence). Trimming left V 5 bases short and J 5 bases short, with 16 bases between. The CDR3 is CASRERNAGETQYF. In DNA form, the CDR3 reads TGTGCCAGCAGGGAACGAAATGCAGGGGAGACCCAGTACTTC.